The present T cell receptor beta chain was sequenced within a study of blood T cell repertoires in COVID-19. Study-wide background: Both acute and convalescent COVID-19 samples were obtained from the United States, Italy and Spain. PBMCs, B-cell-depleted T cells, or T cells were the source of the cDNA or gDNA that made up the material.

Those enrolled, adults aged about 18 to 89 years, came from around 24 US areas. V shed 6 bases, J shed 4 bases, and the junction held 3 bases outside the gene matches. CDR3 length: 13 amino acids. The protocol was immunoSEQ multiplex PCR, while the TCRdb copy is restricted to in-frame clones and leaves out a portion. The sample comprises around 310,000 clones, approximately 89% of which are singletons, and roughly a tenth rests with the top ten. Input material: PBMCs or T cells enriched from blood (not recorded which). The chain joins TRBV12-3 or TRBV12-4 to TRBJ2-1, with TRBD2 identical over 7 bases. The sequence was collected from a woman in her twenties or thirties who had recovered from COVID-19. The CDR3 DNA reads as TGTGCCAGCAGACCGCGGGAGTACAATGAGCAGTTCTTC. Protein: CASRPREYNEQFF.